Included here is one TCR beta chain sequence, with context. What it binds is not known. These data belong to a study of cytomegalovirus exposure and HLA in healthy donors. Overall study results and limits: Researchers catalogued some 160 TCR beta chains as cytomegalovirus-associated. Sequencing likely caused a cluster of highly shared sequence variants. Available immune exposure information was restricted to CMV serostatus only.

Trimming shortened V by 7 bases and J by 0 bases, and 13 bases separated the two germline ends. CDR3 length equals 15 residues. The germline CDR1 and CDR2 sequences are LNHDA and SQIVND (reference sequence). The PCR used 60 Vbeta and 13 Jbeta primers. Profiling relied on immunoSEQ multiplex PCR, and the TCRdb table lists in-frame clones only, not all of them. Of under 300,000 clones in the sample, approximately 84% are singletons; the top ten hold about 2%. The chain employs TRBV19 and TRBJ1-5; perhaps TRBD1 as D (6 bases). The clonotype was recovered from a woman between 40 and 50 years old in good health and CMV-seropositive. Input material: PBMCs. The CDR3 reads CASTNTGLSNQPQHF. The DNA for the CDR3 is TGTGCCAGTACCAATACAGGGCTTAGCAATCAGCCCCAGCATTTT. Together with reference TRBV19 and TRBJ1-5, the CDR3 gives the full variable domain: DGGITQSPKYLFRKEGQNVTLSCEQNLNHDAMYWYRQDPGQGLRLIYYSQIVNDFQKGDIAEGYSVSREKKESFPLTVTSAQKNPTAFYLCASTNTGLSNQPQHFGDGTRLSIL.